The clone carrying this T cell receptor (beta chain) was detected ten times or more. The record originates from a study of early T cells in non-severe SARS-CoV-2 infection. TCRdb passed the 5' RACE reads through MiXCR, listing each CDR3 protein once. The repertoire includes around 80,000 distinct CDR3 sequences, 13% of them detected once, and about 6.1% sits in the top ten. This CDR3 region has 12 residues. V was shortened by 2 bases and J by 4 bases, with 3 bases between the two germline ends. Germline assignment: CDR1 SGHVS and CDR2 FQNEAQ. The sequence derives from an adult who was a healthcare worker with PCR-confirmed SARS-CoV-2 infection or an uninfected control (not recorded which). The chain links TRBV7-8 to TRBJ2-4, with no clear D. The specimen was whole blood. This CDR3 reads CASSLKKNIQYF. DNA for the CDR3: TGTGCCAGCAGCTTAAAGAAAAACATTCAGTACTTC.